These 12 T cell receptor beta chains came from one sample sequenced in a study of OX40 agonist ivuxolimab in advanced cancers. Libraries were made using the immunoSEQ multiplex PCR assay. This immuneACCESS table, as held by TCRdb, lists in-frame sequences with V and J called but not all clones. Of the missing ones, under half trace to an unresolved V gene in checked studies; the others have no known cause. The sample contains approximately 64,000 clones, less than 90% of them found a single time. 0.67% of the sample lies in the top ten. The material was CD4+ or CD8+ T cells sorted from blood, obtained in a trial of the OX40 agonist ivuxolimab. Receptor source: an adult with an advanced solid tumor such as melanoma, head and neck, liver or kidney cancer.

The chain employs TRBV6-5 and TRBJ2-2; no clear D. Germline V gene sequence: CDR1 MNHEY, CDR2 SVGAGI. CDR3 size: 14 residues. The germline V and J ends were trimmed by 0 bases and 0 bases, with 2 bases remaining between them. CDR3 amino acids: CASSYSPNTGELFF. Here the CDR3 DNA reads TGTGCCAGCAGTTACTCCCCGAACACCGGGGAGCTGTTTTTT.

The rearrangement joins TRBV27 to TRBJ1-1; a possible D gene is TRBD1 (6 bases). The CDR3 runs 14 residues. V shed 3 bases and J shed 0 bases, with 8 bases lying between them. Germline assignment: CDR1 MNHEY and CDR2 SMNVEV (reference sequence). CDR3 residues: CASSFDRLNTEAFF. The CDR3 DNA sequence: TGTGCCAGCAGTTTCGACAGGTTGAACACTGAAGCTTTCTTT.

This chain connects TRBV6-1 to TRBJ2-7; D may be TRBD1 (6 bases). The V gene's germline CDR1 is MNHNS and CDR2 SASEGT. This CDR3 contains 16 residues. Trimming removed 2 bases from V and 1 base from J, with 15 bases in between. The CDR3 DNA reads as TGTGCCAGCAGTGAAATGACAGGTCCCGGGTCCTACGAGCAGTACTTC. Amino acid sequence: CASSEMTGPGSYEQYF.

V and J are TRBV14 and TRBJ1-1, with D hard to call. CDR3 length: 14 amino acids. V shed 4 bases and J shed 5 bases, with 14 bases lying between them. Germline V lookup: CDR1 SGHDN, CDR2 FVKESK. CDR3 DNA sequence: TGTGCCAGCAGCCTCGGTTTGGTGGGAACTGAAGCTTTCTTT. It specifies CASSLGLVGTEAFF. The whole variable domain, remainder taken from reference TRBV14 and TRBJ1-1, is EAGVTQFPSHSVIEKGQTVTLRCDPISGHDNLYWYRRVMGKEIKFLLHFVKESKQDESGMPNNRFLAERTGGTYSTLKVQPAELEDSGVYFCASSLGLVGTEAFFGQGTRLTVV.

This sequence joins TRBV6-4 and TRBJ2-7, with D possibly being TRBD1 (6 bases). The CDR3 runs to 17 residues. Germline lookup yields CDR1 MRHNA and CDR2 SNTAGT. V was cut by 3 bases and J by 0 bases, with 18 bases left in between. The CDR3 DNA sequence: TGTGCCAGCAGTGAGGAAATGGACAGACCCTACTCCTACGAGCAGTACTTC. Translating gives CASSEEMDRPYSYEQYF.

J is TRBJ2-7 and V is TRBV7-9, with TRBD1 matching 9 bases. The J segment lost 4 bases and the V segment lost 7 bases, leaving 8 bases of the junction unmatched. This CDR3 comprises 14 residues. Germline CDR1 SEHNR, CDR2 FQNEAQ (reference sequence). The CDR3, as DNA: TGTGCCAGCACCTGGGGACAGGGAAGGTACGAGCAGTACTTC. It yields the protein CASTWGQGRYEQYF.

In its sample, this clone was seen once. This rearrangement joins TRBV11-2 to TRBJ2-7, with 13 bases that match TRBD2. From germline, CDR1 is SGHAT and CDR2 FQNNGV. V shed 4 bases and J 3 bases; nucleotides not matched to a gene: 3. This CDR3 comprises 15 residues. CDR3 sequence (DNA): TGTGCCAGCAGCTACGGACTAGCGGGAGTCTACGAGCAGTACTTC. Its protein product is CASSYGLAGVYEQYF.

V usage is TRBV6-6 and J usage is TRBJ1-2; a weak D match, TRBD1 (5 bases). Germline lookup yields CDR1 MNHNY and CDR2 SVGAGI (reference sequence). This CDR3 is 13 amino acids long. V lost 6 bases and J lost 5, with 13 bases in between. In DNA, the CDR3 is TGTGCCAGCAGAGGTGGACAAATATATGGCTACACCTTC. This translates into CASRGGQIYGYTF.

The chain couples TRBV14 to TRBJ2-3; TRBD1 aligns across 7 bases. This CDR3 has 16 amino acids. Looked up from germline, CDR1 is SGHDN and CDR2 is FVKESK. Unmatched junction bases numbered 5, after V lost 0 bases and J lost 2 bases. CDR3 in DNA: TGTGCCAGCAGCCAAGAAACAGGGGCCCCCACAGATACGCAGTATTTT. The encoded protein is CASSQETGAPTDTQYF.

The chain joins TRBV5-6 to TRBJ1-2, with TRBD1 as a possible D gene (5 bases). The CDR3 contains 12 residues. Germline values: CDR1 SGHDT, CDR2 YYEEEE. The V and J ends lost 6 bases and 12 bases respectively, with 18 bases between them. The chain's CDR3 is CASTLGALQDTF. CDR3 nucleotide sequence: TGTGCCAGCACCCTAGGGGCCCTCCAAGACACCTTC.

In DNA, the CDR3 is TGTGCCAGTAGGGGCGGGGGCAGCGGGGGCACCGGGGAGCTGTTTTTT. Protein sequence: CASRGGGSGGTGELFF. The chain combines TRBV19 with TRBJ2-2; 8 bases are shared with TRBD2. Germline values: CDR1 LNHDA, CDR2 SQIVND (reference sequence). V lost 6 bases, J lost 4 bases, and 10 bases stayed unmatched. The CDR3 contains 16 residues.

V usage is TRBV5-1 and J usage is TRBJ1-4; TRBD1 matches 8 bases. Per germline, CDR1 SGHRS and CDR2 YFSETQ. This CDR3 spans 15 amino acids. V lost 4 bases to trimming and J lost 10 bases; unmatched junction nucleotides: 12. CDR3 DNA sequence: TGCGCCAGCAGCAACCGGACAGGGACGGTCGGAAAACTGTTTTTT. It translates to CASSNRTGTVGKLFF. The entire variable domain, with the rest obtained from reference TRBV5-1 and TRBJ1-4, is as follows: KAGVTQTPRYLIKTRGQQVTLSCSPISGHRSVSWYQQTPGQGLQFLFEYFSETQRNKGNFPGRFSGRQFSNSRSEMNVSTLELGDSALYLCASSNRTGTVGKLFFGSGTQLSVL.